This T cell receptor (beta chain) was captured in a study of blood T cell repertoires in COVID-19. Sequencing was performed with immunoSEQ multiplex PCR; in TCRdb, only in-frame clones are kept and a portion is missing. Here the sample spans some 190,000 clones, 80% to 90% being singletons. Sample: peripheral blood. The source of this sequence is a human donor with active or convalescent COVID-19. The donor label of this sample is uncertain.

This CDR3 reads CASSLEERGGYTF. The CDR3 bases are TGCGCCAGCAGCTTGGAGGAGCGGGGCGGCTACACCTTC. The rearrangement joins TRBV5-1 to TRBJ1-2, with TRBD1 as a possible D gene (5 bases). Trimming removed 0 bases at V and 8 bases at J, with 11 bases between. This CDR3 spans 13 amino acids. Germline V lookup: CDR1 SGHRS, CDR2 YFSETQ.